This is a list of T cell receptor beta chains from one sample in a study of blood T cell repertoires in COVID-19. Generated by immunoSEQ multiplex PCR, the TCRdb table keeps only in-frame clones and is missing some. The sample shows some 250,000 clones, approximately 84% of them seen only once. The sequencing sample was made of peripheral blood. All receptors come from a young woman who had recovered from COVID-19. CDR3s include the opening cysteine and the closing phenylalanine or tryptophan. Fields, in order: D gene, J gene, V gene, clone size, CDR3 DNA, CDR3 protein. D genes are given only for firm matches. Expanded clones get a size class; other rows say once, few or many, or leave the size out.

TRBD2	TRBJ2-2	TRBV19	NA	TGTGCCAGCCGGGGGGGGCCGAACACCGGGGAGCTGTTTTTT	CASRGGPNTGELFF
NA	TRBJ2-7	TRBV5-1	NA	TGCGCCAGCAGCTTGAGGAGCGGAAGCTACGAGCAGTACTTC	CASSLRSGSYEQYF
NA	TRBJ2-1	TRBV7-3	once	TGTGCCAGCAGCCCCGAGCATAAGAATGAGCAGTTCTTC	CASSPEHKNEQFF
NA	TRBJ2-1	TRBV10-3	NA	TGTGCCATCAGTTTAGAATACAGGGATGAGCAGTTCTTC	CAISLEYRDEQFF
TRBD2	TRBJ2-3	TRBV6-2/TRBV6-3	many	TGTGCCAGCAGCGCCCGGGACTATAGAGATTGGCAGTATTTT	CASSARDYRDWQYF
NA	TRBJ1-2	TRBV3-1/TRBV3-2	NA	TGTGCCAGCAGCCAAGATGAGAAGGTTCCCCTGGAGGGCTACACCTTC	CASSQDEKVPLEGYTF
TRBD2	TRBJ2-5	TRBV11-2	NA	TGTGCCAGCAGCCTTAGCGGGGGGCCTGTTGAGACCCAGTACTTC	CASSLSGGPVETQYF
TRBD1	TRBJ1-6	TRBV14	NA	TGTGCCAGCACCCCACAGGGGTCGTCACCCCTCCACTTT	CASTPQGSSPLHF
TRBD1	TRBJ1-2	TRBV6-5	NA	TGTGCCAGCAGTTACCCCGTGACAGGGGGTTATGGCTACACCTTC	CASSYPVTGGYGYTF
NA	TRBJ1-1	TRBV20-1	NA	TGCAGTGCTAGTTTTCAGGGTGATGAAGCTTTCTTT	CSASFQGDEAFF
NA	TRBJ1-4	TRBV27	NA	TGTGCCAGCAGTTTCATTACTAATGAAAAACTGTTTTTT	CASSFITNEKLFF
TRBD1	TRBJ2-7	TRBV6-4	NA	TGTGCCAACAAAACCGGGACAGGGGAATGCGAGCAGTACTTC	CANKTGTGECEQYF
TRBD1	TRBJ2-3	TRBV15	NA	TGTGCCACCAGCAGAGATTATTTGGGACAGGGGGCGCGAGATACGCAGTATTTT	CATSRDYLGQGARDTQYF
NA	TRBJ1-6	TRBV11-2	once	TGTGCCAGCAGCTTAGGCGGGAGGGGGAGCTCCTATAATTCACCCCTCCACTTT	CASSLGGRGSSYNSPLHF
NA	TRBJ2-7	TRBV28	NA	TGTGCTTCCTGCGGGCGCGACGAGCAGTACTTC	CASCGRDEQYF
TRBD1	TRBJ2-3	TRBV6-4	NA	TGTGCCAGGAAGGGGGCGCGTCTAGCAGATACGCAGTATTTT	CARKGARLADTQYF
NA	TRBJ1-1	TRBV13	NA	TGTGCCAGCAGCTCGCAACAAACAGCGAACACTGAAGCTTTCTTT	CASSSQQTANTEAFF
NA	TRBJ1-3	TRBV2	NA	TGTGCCAGCAGTGCCGGGAGGGGGGGAAACACCATATATTTT	CASSAGRGGNTIYF
NA	TRBJ2-4	TRBV25-1	few	TGTGCCAGCAGTGAATGGGGGGGACAGGACTTAAACATTCAGTACTTC	CASSEWGGQDLNIQYF
NA	TRBJ2-3	TRBV5-1	NA	TGCGCCAGCAGCTTGGAGGACAGTATCACAGATACGCAGTATTTT	CASSLEDSITDTQYF
NA	TRBJ2-4	TRBV2	NA	TGTGCCAGCAGTGAGGGACTAGCCAAAAACATTCAGTACTTC	CASSEGLAKNIQYF
TRBD1	TRBJ1-1	TRBV9	NA	TGTGCCAGCAGCGCGGAGGGACAGGGGAACACTGAAGCTTTCTTT	CASSAEGQGNTEAFF
NA	TRBJ2-5	TRBV6-5	NA	TGTGCCAGCAGTAATTACAGGGTTGAGGAGACCCAGTACTTC	CASSNYRVEETQYF
TRBD2	TRBJ2-1	TRBV7-9	NA	TGTGCCAGCAGCTTAGTTAGCCTAGCGGGGAGGCCTGGCAATGAGCAGTTCTTC	CASSLVSLAGRPGNEQFF
TRBD1	TRBJ2-2	TRBV9	NA	TGTGCCAGCAGCGTAGGGACAGGGGTTACCGGGGAGCTGTTTTTT	CASSVGTGVTGELFF
TRBD2	TRBJ2-5	TRBV4-2	NA	TGTGCCAGCAGCCAAGATGCGATTAGCGGGGGGGCCGAGACCCAGTACTTC	CASSQDAISGGAETQYF
TRBD1	TRBJ2-7	TRBV6-2/TRBV6-3	few	TGTGCCAGCAGTCACGATGGGTGGGACAGGAGCTCCTACGAGCAGTACTTC	CASSHDGWDRSSYEQYF
TRBD1	TRBJ1-1	TRBV3-1/TRBV3-2	NA	TGTGCCAGCAGCCGCACCCCGGGACACAGGGGAACTGAAGCTTTCTTT	CASSRTPGHRGTEAFF
TRBD1	TRBJ2-7	TRBV5-1	few	TGCGCCAGCAGCTCCGACGGGACAGCTAGCTCCTACGAGCAGTACTTC	CASSSDGTASSYEQYF
TRBD1	TRBJ2-5	TRBV5-1	NA	TGCGCCAGCAGCTTGGCCGGCAGGGGGCGGGAAGAGACCCAGTACTTC	CASSLAGRGREETQYF
NA	TRBJ2-7	TRBV11-2	NA	TGTGCCAGCAGCTTACAGGGGGGCCTCTACGAGCAGTACTTC	CASSLQGGLYEQYF
NA	TRBJ1-2	TRBV19	NA	TGTGCCAGTAGCATCTCCCCCGGGACTCTCTATGGCTACACCTTC	CASSISPGTLYGYTF
TRBD1	TRBJ2-7	TRBV30	once	TGTGCCTGGAGTGTAAGGGACAGGGGCTCCTACGAGCAGTACTTC	CAWSVRDRGSYEQYF